This note documents a single TCR beta chain sequence. Trimming left V 2 bases short and J 11 bases short, with 18 bases between. The V gene's germline CDR1 is SGHVS and CDR2 FQNEAQ. There are 14 residues in the CDR3. Sequencing used immunoSEQ multiplex PCR; TCRdb keeps in-frame clones, though not all of them. In the table there are some 89,000 clones, approximately 80% of which are singletons. This entry is derived from a study of blood T cell repertoires in COVID-19. Across the study: Samples came from the United States, Italy and Spain, spanning acute and convalescent COVID-19. T cells, B-cell-depleted T cells, or PBMCs supplied cDNA or gDNA.

This chain connects TRBV7-8 to TRBJ1-1; no clear D. The TCR was taken from a man in his 70s with acute or convalescent COVID-19. Sequencing was performed on peripheral blood. Written as DNA, the CDR3 is TGTGCCAGCAGCTTAAACGCCCACCACGTCGGTGCTTTCTTT. It yields the protein CASSLNAHHVGAFF. The full variable domain, its missing parts supplied by reference TRBV7-8 and TRBJ1-1, is GAGVSQSPRYKVAKRGQDVALRCDPISGHVSLFWYQQALGQGPEFLTYFQNEAQLDKSGLPSDRFFAERPEGSVSTLKIQRTQQEDSAVYLCASSLNAHHVGAFFGQGTRLTVV.